This T cell receptor (beta chain) was obtained from a study of beta chain features in type 1 diabetes. Whole-study findings and limits: In type 1 diabetes patients, VDJ junctions had fewer insertions; deletions at these junctions were more frequent.

Expressed TCRB transcripts were sequenced after all isolated RNA was converted to cDNA. Libraries were prepared by immunoSEQ multiplex PCR; TCRdb keeps only in-frame clonotypes and omits some of them. The table includes 200,000 to 250,000 clones, 9% to 10% detected once. Trimming took off 4 bases at V and 7 bases at J, with 14 bases between the two ends. The CDR3 runs to 14 residues. CDR1 is MNHNS, CDR2 SASEGT, per germline. A remark on this clone: The antigen remains unidentified.

The specimen sequenced was naive CD4+ T cells from blood. This clonotype originated in a woman under 30 in good health. The chain employs TRBV6-1 and TRBJ1-5; the D gene is possibly TRBD1 (5 bases). The CDR3 protein is CASSGIQGFQPQHF. The DNA for the CDR3 is TGTGCCAGCAGTGGAATCCAGGGTTTCCAGCCCCAGCATTTT.